This T cell receptor beta chain stems from a study of radiotherapy plus CTLA-4 blockade in lung cancer. Findings and caveats of the study: Expansion of tumor-derived TCR clones was observed in blood after radiotherapy plus ipilimumab.

Treatment of patients with chemo-refractory metastatic non-small-cell lung cancer consisted of focal radiation plus CTLA-4 blockade with ipilimumab. The CDR3 runs to 12 residues. V dropped 3 bases and J dropped 4 bases, with 7 bases sitting between them. CDR1 and CDR2 (germline): WSHSY, SAAADI. Comment on this clone: Its antigen remains unknown.

The method was immunoSEQ multiplex PCR; TCRdb's version includes in-frame clones alone and lacks a portion of them. The sample holds under 90,000 clones, about two thirds seen once. This TCR was sampled from a human donor with non-small cell lung cancer that progressed on radiotherapy plus ipilimumab. The input for sequencing was peripheral blood, taken from a patient treated with radiotherapy plus ipilimumab. J is TRBJ2-7 and V is TRBV10-2; D gene uncertain. CDR3 sequence (DNA): TGCGCCAGCAGTGAAGTTGGGTACGAGCAGTACTTC. The encoded protein is CASSEVGYEQYF.